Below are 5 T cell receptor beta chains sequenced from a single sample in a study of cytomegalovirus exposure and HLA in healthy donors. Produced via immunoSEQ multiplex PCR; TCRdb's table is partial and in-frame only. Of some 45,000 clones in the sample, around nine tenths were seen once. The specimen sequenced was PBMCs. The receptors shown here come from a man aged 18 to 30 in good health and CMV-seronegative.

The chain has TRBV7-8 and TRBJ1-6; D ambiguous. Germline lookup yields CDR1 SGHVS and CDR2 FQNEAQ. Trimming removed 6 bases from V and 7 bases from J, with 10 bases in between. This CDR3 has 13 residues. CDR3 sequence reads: CASREARNSPLHF. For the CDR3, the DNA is TGTGCCAGCAGGGAGGCCAGAAATTCACCCCTCCACTTT.

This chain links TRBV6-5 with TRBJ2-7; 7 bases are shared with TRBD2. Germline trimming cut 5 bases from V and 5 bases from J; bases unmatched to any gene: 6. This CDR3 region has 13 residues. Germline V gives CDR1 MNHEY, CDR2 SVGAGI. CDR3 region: CASSRLAAHEQYF. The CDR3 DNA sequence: TGTGCCAGCAGTAGGCTAGCGGCCCACGAGCAGTACTTC.

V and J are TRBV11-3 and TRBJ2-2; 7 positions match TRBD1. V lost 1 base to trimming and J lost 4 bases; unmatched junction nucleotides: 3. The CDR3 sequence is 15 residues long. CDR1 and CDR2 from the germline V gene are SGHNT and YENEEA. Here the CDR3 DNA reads TGTGCCAGCAGCTTAGTAACAGGGGCCACCGGGGAGCTGTTTTTT. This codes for CASSLVTGATGELFF.

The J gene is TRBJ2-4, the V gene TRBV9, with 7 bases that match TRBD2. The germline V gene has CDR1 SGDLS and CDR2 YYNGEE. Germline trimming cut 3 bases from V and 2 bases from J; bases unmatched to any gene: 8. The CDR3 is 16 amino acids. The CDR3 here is CASSAGDYLTKNIQYF. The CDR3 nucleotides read TGTGCCAGCAGCGCCGGGGACTATCTAACCAAAAACATTCAGTACTTC.

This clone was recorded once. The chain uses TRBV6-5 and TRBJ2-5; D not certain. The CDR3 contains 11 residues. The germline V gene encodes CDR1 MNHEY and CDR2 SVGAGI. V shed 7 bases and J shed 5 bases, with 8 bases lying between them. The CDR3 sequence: CASTSRETQYF. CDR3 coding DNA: TGTGCCAGCACATCCCGGGAGACCCAGTACTTC.